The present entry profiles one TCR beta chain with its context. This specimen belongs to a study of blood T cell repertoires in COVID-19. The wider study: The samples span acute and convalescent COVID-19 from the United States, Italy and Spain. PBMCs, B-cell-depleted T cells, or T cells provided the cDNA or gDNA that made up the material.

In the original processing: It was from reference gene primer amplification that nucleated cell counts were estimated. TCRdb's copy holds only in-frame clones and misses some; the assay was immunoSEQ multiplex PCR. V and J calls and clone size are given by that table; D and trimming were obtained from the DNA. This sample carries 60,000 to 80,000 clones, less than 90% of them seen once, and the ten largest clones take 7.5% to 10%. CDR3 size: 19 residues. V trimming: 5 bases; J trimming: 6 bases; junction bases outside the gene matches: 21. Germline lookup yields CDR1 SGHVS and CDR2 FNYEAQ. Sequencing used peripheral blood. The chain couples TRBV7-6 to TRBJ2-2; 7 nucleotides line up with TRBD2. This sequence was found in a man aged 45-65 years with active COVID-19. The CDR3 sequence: CASSPLLVFGGKGPGELFF. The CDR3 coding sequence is TGTGCCAGCAGCCCCTTATTAGTATTCGGGGGGAAGGGGCCCGGGGAGCTGTTTTTT. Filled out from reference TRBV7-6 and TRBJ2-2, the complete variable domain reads GAGVSQSPRYKVTKRGQDVALRCDPISGHVSLYWYRQALGQGPEFLTYFNYEAQQDKSGLPNDRFSAERPEGSISTLTIQRTEQRDSAMYRCASSPLLVFGGKGPGELFFGEGSRLTVL.